The TCR beta chain under discussion was sequenced for a study of CXCR3-negative and CXCR3-positive naive CD8 T cells. Points from the study as a whole: Comparably high diversity was seen in both naive subsets, and much lower diversity in memory CD8+ cells. The TRBV-TRBJ usage of naive CXCR3-negative and CXCR3-positive cells was similar, but that of memory cells differed. Naive cells that were CXCR3-positive had more hydrophobic TRB CDR3s (compared with CXCR3-negative naive cells).

Cells classed as naive CD8+ T cells were CD45RO-CCR7+CD27+CD95-. UMI-labeled 5' RACE TRB cDNA libraries were prepared from the cells. Following a re-call of the 5' RACE reads, TCRdb has one entry per CDR3 protein and lacks DNA. The sample data list tens of thousands of distinct CDR3 sequences. With regard to this clonotype: Its antigen is not identified.

Germline V gene data show CDR1 as SQVTM and CDR2 as ANQGSEA. The CDR3 has 12 amino acids. This receptor was identified in a human donor in good health. Some clones in this sample may be carry-over from other donors' samples. V and J are TRBV29-1 and TRBJ2-1. Source material: naive CXCR3+ CD8+ T cells from blood. Subset indicated: CD45RO-CCR7+CD27+CD95- naive CD8+ T cells expressing CXCR3 (TNR3+). CDR3 loop: CSVEANEHEQFF.